Sequencing of this T cell receptor (beta chain) was carried out in a study of spatial heterogeneity in lung cancer. TCRdb passed the 5' RACE reads through MiXCR, listing each CDR3 protein once. Of 60,000 to 90,000 distinct CDR3 sequences listed, about 7.8% are singletons. This CDR3 is built from 14 residues. Per the germline V gene, CDR1 is SEHNR and CDR2 is FQNEAQ (reference sequence). V dropped 4 bases and J dropped 1; count of bases not matched to a gene: 3. Time point denoted: sample taken at primary tumor resection. The cohort: approximately 74 early-stage, untreated non-small cell lung cancer patients.

This specimen consisted of PBMCs, obtained at surgery. The source is a male donor with early-stage non-small cell lung cancer. V gene TRBV7-9 combines with J gene TRBJ1-1; 7 bases are a match to TRBD1. The CDR3 region is CASSSQGPNTEAFF. CDR3 nucleotide sequence: TGTGCCAGCAGCTCACAGGGGCCGAACACTGAAGCTTTCTTT.